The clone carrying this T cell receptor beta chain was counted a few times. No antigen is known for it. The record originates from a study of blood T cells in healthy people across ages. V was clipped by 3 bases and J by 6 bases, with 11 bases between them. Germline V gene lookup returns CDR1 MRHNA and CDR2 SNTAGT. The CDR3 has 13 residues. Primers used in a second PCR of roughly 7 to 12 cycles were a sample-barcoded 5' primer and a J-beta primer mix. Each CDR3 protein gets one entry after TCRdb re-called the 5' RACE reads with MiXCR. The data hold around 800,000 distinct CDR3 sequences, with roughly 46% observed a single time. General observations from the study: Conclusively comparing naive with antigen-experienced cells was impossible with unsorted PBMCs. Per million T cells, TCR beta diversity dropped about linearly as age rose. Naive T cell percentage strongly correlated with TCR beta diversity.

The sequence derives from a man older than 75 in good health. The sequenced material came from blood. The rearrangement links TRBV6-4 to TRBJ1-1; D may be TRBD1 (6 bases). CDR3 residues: CASSEEGGAEAFF. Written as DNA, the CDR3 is TGTGCCAGCAGTGAGGAGGGGGGAGCTGAAGCTTTCTTT.